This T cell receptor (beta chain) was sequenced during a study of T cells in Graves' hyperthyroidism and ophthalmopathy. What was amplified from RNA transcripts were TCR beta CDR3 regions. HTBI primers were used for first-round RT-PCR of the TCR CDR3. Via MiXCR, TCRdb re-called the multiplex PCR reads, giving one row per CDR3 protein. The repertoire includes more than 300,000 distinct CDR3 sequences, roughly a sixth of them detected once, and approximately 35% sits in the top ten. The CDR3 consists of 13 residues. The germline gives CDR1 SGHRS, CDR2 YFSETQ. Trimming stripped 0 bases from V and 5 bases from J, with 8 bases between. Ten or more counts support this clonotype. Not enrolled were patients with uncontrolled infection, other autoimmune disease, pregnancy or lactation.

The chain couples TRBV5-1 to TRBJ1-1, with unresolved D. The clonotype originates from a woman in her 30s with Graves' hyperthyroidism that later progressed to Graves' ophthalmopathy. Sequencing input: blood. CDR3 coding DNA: TGCGCCAGCAGCTTGGAGGCGCGGACTGAAGCTTTCTTT. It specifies CASSLEARTEAFF.